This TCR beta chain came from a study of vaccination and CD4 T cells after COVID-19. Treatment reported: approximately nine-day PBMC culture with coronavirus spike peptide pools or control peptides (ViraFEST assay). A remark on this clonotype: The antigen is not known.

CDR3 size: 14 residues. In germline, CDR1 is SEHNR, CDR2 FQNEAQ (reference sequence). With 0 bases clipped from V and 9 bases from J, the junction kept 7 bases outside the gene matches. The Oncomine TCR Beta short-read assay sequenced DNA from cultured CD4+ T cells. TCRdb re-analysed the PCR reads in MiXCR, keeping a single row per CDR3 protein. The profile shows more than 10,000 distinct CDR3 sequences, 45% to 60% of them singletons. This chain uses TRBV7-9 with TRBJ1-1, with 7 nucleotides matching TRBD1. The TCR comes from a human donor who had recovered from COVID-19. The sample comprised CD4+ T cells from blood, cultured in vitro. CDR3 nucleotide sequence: TGTGCCAGCAGCTTAGCGGGGACAGAAGCTAAAGCTTTCTTT. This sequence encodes CASSLAGTEAKAFF.